The present entry profiles one T cell receptor (beta chain) with its context. These data originate in a study of CD8+ T cells in alopecia areata. Germline V gene sequence: CDR1 SQVTM, CDR2 ANQGSEA. The ends lost 6 bases at V and 6 bases at J; junction bases unmatched: 7. The CDR3 spans 13 residues. As for treatment: oral pan-JAK inhibitor, 5-10 mg twice daily. The sequencing template was cDNA reverse transcribed from extracted RNA. Profiled with immunoSEQ multiplex PCR; TCRdb holds only in-frame clones, not every one. The sample records a few hundred thousand clones, about 58% being singletons. The chain couples TRBV29-1 to TRBJ2-1; TRBD2 aligns across 8 bases. Specimen: CD4+ T cells sorted from blood, collected at week 4, from a patient treated with tofacitinib. This sequence was found in a human donor with alopecia areata. The CDR3 sequence is CSVVGRGGNEQFF. The CDR3 bases are TGCAGCGTGGTAGGACGGGGGGGCAATGAGCAGTTCTTC.